What follows are 6 T cell receptor beta chains derived from one specimen sequenced in a study of blood T cells in healthy people across ages. The second PCR ran about 6 to 11 cycles with a sample-barcoded 5' primer and J-beta primers. One entry per CDR3 protein, called by TCRdb with MiXCR from the 5' RACE reads. Seen here are 890,000 or so distinct CDR3 sequences, 60% to 80% observed once, and the top ten hold about a quarter. The sample comprised blood. These receptors came from a man aged 25-45 years in good health.

The chain links TRBV2 to TRBJ2-5, with 9 bases fitting TRBD2. CDR3 size: 20 residues. With 7 bases clipped from V and 0 bases from J, the junction kept 21 bases outside the gene matches. Germline V CDR1 and CDR2: SNHLY, FYNNEI. The CDR3 is CASTEGGGAADDPYQETQYF. DNA of the CDR3: TGTGCCAGCACCGAGGGCGGGGGGGCGGCCGATGACCCGTACCAAGAGACCCAGTACTTC.

V gene TRBV7-7 combines with J gene TRBJ2-1; 7 bases match TRBD1. This CDR3 is built from 15 residues. V dropped 6 bases and J dropped 6; count of bases not matched to a gene: 11. Germline V gives CDR1 SSHAT, CDR2 FNYEAQ (reference sequence). The chain's CDR3 is CASSSRQGLSNEQFF. Written as DNA, the CDR3 is TGTGCCAGCAGTAGCCGACAGGGCCTGTCCAATGAGCAGTTCTTC.

This clonotype occurred a few times. The chain couples TRBV20-1 to TRBJ2-3; D perhaps matches TRBD2 (6 bases). The CDR3 runs to 17 residues. Germline CDR1 and CDR2: DFQATT and SNEGSKA (reference sequence). V was shortened by 3 bases and J by 2 bases, with 21 bases between the two germline ends. The CDR3 bases are TGCAGTGCTAGGGCCCCGGGACTCCCCGGTCCCACAGATACGCAGTATTTT. It is translated as CSARAPGLPGPTDTQYF.

The rearrangement uses TRBV7-3 and TRBJ2-3; 15 positions agree with TRBD2. V lost 2 bases and J lost 1; bases outside the gene matches: 4. The CDR3 is 18 residues long. Germline values: CDR1 SGHTA, CDR2 FQGTGA. The CDR3 loop reads CASSLGLAGGLGTDTQYF. The CDR3 DNA follows: TGTGCCAGCAGCTTAGGACTAGCGGGGGGGCTGGGCACAGATACGCAGTATTTT.

The rearrangement uses TRBV7-2 and TRBJ1-4; D unclear. Trimming stripped 1 base from V and 4 bases from J, with 10 bases between. CDR3 length: 15 amino acids. CDR1 is SGHTA and CDR2 is FQGNSA in the germline V gene. The CDR3 DNA is TGTGCCAGCAGCTTAGAAACAGCGTTTAATGAAAAACTGTTTTTT. This translates into CASSLETAFNEKLFF.

The chain employs TRBV4-3 and TRBJ2-7, with 8 bases that match TRBD2. Germline loops: CDR1 LGHNA, CDR2 YSLEER. The CDR3 is 15 amino acids. After removal of 4 bases from V and 1 base from J, the junction contained 6 bases not matched to a gene. CDR3: CASSRSGGPSYEQYF. For the CDR3, the DNA is TGCGCCAGCAGCCGAAGCGGGGGCCCATCCTACGAGCAGTACTTC.